This T cell receptor beta chain was identified in a study of blood T cells in healthy people across ages. There are 15 residues in the CDR3. Germline CDR1 MNHEY, CDR2 SMNVEV (reference sequence). Unmatched junction bases numbered 3, after V lost 0 bases and J lost 5 bases. Overall study results and limits: Versus aged donors, long-lived donors had higher diversity and more naive CD4+ cells.

A second about 7 to 11 cycle PCR used barcoded and J-beta primers. TCRdb ran MiXCR on the 5' RACE reads and lists one entry per CDR3 protein. The sample holds about 830,000 distinct CDR3 sequences, about three fifths seen once. In its sample, this clonotype was seen a few times. Its antigen is as yet unknown. The chain combines TRBV27 with TRBJ2-1; 8 nucleotides line up with TRBD2. The clonotype comes from a man aged 25 to 40 in good health. Sequencing was done on a sample of blood. CDR3 residues: CASSLSSGTNNEQFF. In nucleotides, the CDR3 is TGTGCCAGCAGTTTATCTAGCGGGACGAACAATGAGCAGTTCTTC.